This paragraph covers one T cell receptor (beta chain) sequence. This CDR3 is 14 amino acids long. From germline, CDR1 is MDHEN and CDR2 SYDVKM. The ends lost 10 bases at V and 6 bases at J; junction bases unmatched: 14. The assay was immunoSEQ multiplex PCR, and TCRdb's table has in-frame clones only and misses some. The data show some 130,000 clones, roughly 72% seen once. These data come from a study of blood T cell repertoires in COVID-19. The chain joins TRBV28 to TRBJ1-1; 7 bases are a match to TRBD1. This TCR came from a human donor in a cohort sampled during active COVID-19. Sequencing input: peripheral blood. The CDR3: CATLPDRAVPEAFF. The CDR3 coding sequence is TGTGCCACCCTACCCGACAGGGCGGTGCCTGAAGCTTTCTTT.